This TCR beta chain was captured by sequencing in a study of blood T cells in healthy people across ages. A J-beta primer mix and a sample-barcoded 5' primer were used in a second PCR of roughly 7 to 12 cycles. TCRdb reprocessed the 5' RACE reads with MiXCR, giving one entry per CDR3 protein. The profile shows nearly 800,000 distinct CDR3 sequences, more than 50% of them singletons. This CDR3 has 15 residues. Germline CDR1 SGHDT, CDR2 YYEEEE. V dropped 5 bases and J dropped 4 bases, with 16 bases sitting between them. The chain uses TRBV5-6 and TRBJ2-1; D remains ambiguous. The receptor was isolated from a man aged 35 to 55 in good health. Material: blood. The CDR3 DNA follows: TGTGCCAGCAGGGGAACCGGGCTCACGTACAATGAGCAGTTCTTC. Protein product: CASRGTGLTYNEQFF.